These 21 T cell receptor beta chains originate from one sample sequenced in a study of Graves' ophthalmopathy and Graves' hyperthyroidism. The authors amplified TCR beta CDR3 regions, and they did so from RNA transcripts for repertoire sequencing. The authors performed first-round RT-PCR with HTBI primers and then a second-round multiplex PCR. Via MiXCR, TCRdb re-called the multiplex PCR reads, giving one row per CDR3 protein. The data contain around 1.1 million distinct CDR3 sequences, about 40% of them seen just once; the ten biggest clones take up approximately 10%. Sequenced material: peripheral blood or thyroid tissue (not recorded which). These receptors were taken from an adult man with Graves' hyperthyroidism.

This clonotype has at least ten counts. The chain couples TRBV29-1 to TRBJ2-7, with 7 nucleotides matching TRBD1. The J segment lost 0 bases and the V segment lost 5 bases, leaving 10 bases of the junction unmatched. The CDR3 contains 15 residues. Germline CDR1 reads SQVTM; CDR2 reads ANQGSEA. CDR3 bases: TGCAGCGTTCGAAAAACAGGGGCCTTCTCCTACGAGCAGTACTTC. Amino acid sequence: CSVRKTGAFSYEQYF.

This chain uses TRBV12-3 or TRBV12-4 with TRBJ1-5; 8 nucleotides match TRBD1. This CDR3 spans 15 amino acids. With V trimmed by 6 bases and J by 2 bases, 6 bases remained unmatched. This CDR3 reads CASRLDRGGNQPQHF. The CDR3 DNA is TGTGCCAGCAGACTAGACAGGGGTGGCAATCAGCCCCAGCATTTT.

The rearrangement joins TRBV7-2 to TRBJ2-5, with a possible D match to TRBD2 (5 bases). The CDR3 sequence is 13 residues long. Germline V gene data show CDR1 as SGHTA and CDR2 as FQGNSA. Deletions cut 4 bases from V and 12 bases from J, with 18 bases between. The CDR3 reads CASSWTYQSEEYF. The CDR3 DNA reads as TGTGCCAGCAGCTGGACTTATCAGAGCGAGGAGTACTTC.

This chain links TRBV10-3 with TRBJ2-5, with D unclear. Per germline, CDR1 ENHRY and CDR2 SYGVKD. The length of the CDR3 is 12 residues. V dropped 10 bases and J dropped 1 base, with 10 bases sitting between them. CDR3 amino acids: CATKAIQETQYF. CDR3 nucleotides: TGTGCCACCAAGGCGATCCAAGAGACCCAGTACTTC.

Concerning this clonotype: With a much larger clone just one base away, this may be a read error. V usage is TRBV7-9 and J usage is TRBJ1-5; tentative D call: TRBD1 (6 bases). Germline V gene lookup returns CDR1 SEHNR and CDR2 FQNEAQ (reference sequence). CDR3 size: 17 residues. This CDR3 is CASSQAGPGVSNQPQHF. Here the CDR3 DNA reads TGCGCCAGCAGCCAAGCTGGACCAGGGGTGAGCAATCAGCCCCAGCATTTT.

This clonotype was observed a few times. The V gene is TRBV25-1, the J gene TRBJ2-7, with a possible D match to TRBD2 (5 bases). This CDR3 contains 11 residues. The germline gives CDR1 MGHDK, CDR2 SYGVNS. The germline V and J ends were trimmed by 3 bases and 7 bases, with 7 bases remaining between them. CDR3 in DNA: TGTGCCAGCAGTGAGAGGAGGGAGCAGTACTTC. It codes for CASSERREQYF.

This clonotype turned up a few times. CDR3 nucleotide sequence: TGCGCCAGTCGACCCCCGGGACAGGGGGCAGGGGAGCAGTACTTC. Its protein product is CASRPPGQGAGEQYF. This chain uses TRBV5-1 with TRBJ2-7; 12 bases line up with TRBD1. V shed 8 bases, J shed 7 bases, and the junction held 13 bases outside the gene matches. Germline CDR1 SGHRS, CDR2 YFSETQ. CDR3 size: 15 residues.

This clonotype appeared many times. The chain couples TRBV7-8 to TRBJ1-3; no clear D gene. Germline V gives CDR1 SGHVS, CDR2 FQNEAQ. The CDR3 has 13 residues. V was shortened by 6 bases and J by 2 bases, with 8 bases between the two germline ends. The CDR3 DNA follows: TGTGCCAGCAGGCAGATCCCTGGAAACACCATATATTTT. Protein: CASRQIPGNTIYF.

This chain uses TRBV20-1 with TRBJ2-7, with TRBD1 identical over 9 bases. J lost 5 bases, V lost 5 bases, and 10 bases had no gene match. The CDR3 loop spans 14 amino acids. The V gene's germline CDR1 is DFQATT and CDR2 SNEGSKA (reference sequence). The CDR3 reads CSAARDRETNEQYF. The CDR3 nucleotides are TGCAGTGCTGCAAGGGACAGGGAAACCAACGAGCAGTACTTC.

J is TRBJ2-7 and V is TRBV24-1; D is ambiguous. The CDR3 contains 15 residues. V dropped 5 bases and J dropped 7 bases, with 20 bases sitting between them. Germline values: CDR1 KGHDR, CDR2 SFDVKD. The CDR3 loop is CATSVHSTGTGEQYF. In nucleotides, the CDR3 is TGTGCCACCAGTGTACACTCAACGGGCACCGGGGAGCAGTACTTC.

The V gene is TRBV19, the J gene TRBJ1-4; 8 nucleotides agree with TRBD1. Germline V gene data show CDR1 as LNHDA and CDR2 as SQIVND (reference sequence). The CDR3 runs 16 residues. The J segment lost 8 bases and the V segment lost 9 bases, leaving 17 bases of the junction unmatched. The DNA of the CDR3 is TGTGCCAGCAGTTTATTGTTCCGCAGGGGGCGGGAAAAACTGTTTTTT. Its translation is CASSLLFRRGREKLFF.

This chain joins TRBV29-1 and TRBJ1-5; D unresolved. In germline, CDR1 is SQVTM, CDR2 ANQGSEA. The CDR3 runs to 16 residues. The V gene lost 6 bases and the J gene lost 8 bases, with 26 bases spanning the gap. CDR3 sequence reads: CSVAFGGVRTGEPQHF. CDR3 DNA sequence: TGCAGCGTCGCTTTTGGTGGGGTTCGCACCGGGGAGCCCCAGCATTTT.

This chain links TRBV7-2 with TRBJ1-4; TRBD1 matches at 8 bases. Germline CDR1 is SGHTA and CDR2 is FQGNSA. V was pared by 5 bases and J by 8 bases, with 7 bases of the junction left unmatched. CDR3 size: 14 residues. The CDR3 reads CASSARTGTEKLFF. CDR3 bases: TGTGCCAGCAGCGCAAGGACAGGGACGGAAAAACTGTTTTTT.

This clonotype was seen a handful of times. The chain combines TRBV29-1 with TRBJ2-3; D is unclear. V was clipped by 4 bases and J by 2 bases, with 10 bases between them. Germline-derived CDR1 and CDR2 are SQVTM and ANQGSEA. The CDR3 spans 13 residues. CDR3 amino acids: CSVGAMVTDTQYF. The DNA for the CDR3 is TGCAGCGTTGGGGCGATGGTCACAGATACGCAGTATTTT.

Remarks on this clonotype: The conserved final phenylalanine or tryptophan is absent from the CDR3, which likely points to a read error. The genes are TRBV24-1 and TRBJ1-2; 7 bases line up with TRBD1. Germline CDR1 and CDR2: KGHDR and SFDVKD. CDR3 size: 16 residues. The trim removed 7 bases at V and 2 bases at J, leaving 12 bases unmatched. The chain's CDR3 is CATSFGQEGQNYGYTL. The CDR3 DNA reads TGTGCCACCAGCTTCGGACAGGAGGGCCAAAACTATGGCTACACCCTC.

V is TRBV20-1 and J is TRBJ1-2; D is ambiguous. Per the germline V gene, CDR1 is DFQATT and CDR2 is SNEGSKA (reference sequence). Trimming stripped 5 bases from V and 7 bases from J, with 17 bases between. The CDR3 length is 13 residues. The CDR3 spells CSASSGRNRGYTF. The DNA of the CDR3 is TGCAGTGCTTCCTCCGGCCGTAATCGTGGCTACACCTTC.

The genes are TRBV20-1 and TRBJ2-5, with TRBD1 matching over 11 bases. The CDR3 contains 12 residues. The germline V gene encodes CDR1 DFQATT and CDR2 SNEGSKA (reference sequence). CDR3 bases: TGCAGCGGGGACAGGGGGATGGAGACCCAGTACTTC. Amino acids: CSGDRGMETQYF.

The chain is built from TRBV12-3 or TRBV12-4 and TRBJ1-4, with 9 bases aligning to TRBD1. The CDR3 consists of 15 residues. With 6 bases clipped from V and 2 bases from J, the junction kept 4 bases outside the gene matches. This CDR3 is CASSSGTGTNEKLFF. The CDR3 bases are TGTGCCAGCAGCTCCGGGACAGGGACTAATGAAAAACTGTTTTTT.

As concerns this clonotype: A read error is possible here, since a much larger clone lies one base away. This chain's CDR3 is CASSLGGTGTSLLHF. CDR3 nucleotide sequence: TGTGCCAGCAGCTTGGGCGGAACAGGGACTTCACTCCTCCACTTT. V usage is TRBV5-6 and J usage is TRBJ1-6; TRBD1 is a possible D gene (6 bases). Germline lookup yields CDR1 SGHDT and CDR2 YYEEEE. The CDR3 runs 15 residues. The full variable domain, completed using reference TRBV5-6 and TRBJ1-6, is DAGVTQSPTHLIKTRGQQVTLRCSPKSGHDTVSWYQQALGQGPQFIFQYYEEEERQRGNFPDRFSGHQFPNYSSELNVNALLLGDSALYLCASSLGGTGTSLLHFGNGTRLTVT.

A single count supports this clonotype. The rearrangement uses TRBV7-8 and TRBJ2-3; possibly TRBD1 for D (6 bases). V lost 6 bases to trimming and J lost 3 bases, with 19 bases between them. The CDR3 is 16 residues long. Germline-derived CDR1 and CDR2 are SGHVS and FQNEAQ. The CDR3 nucleotides read TGTGCCAGCAGTATGGTGCAGGGGATAGTTACAGATACGCAGTATTTT. It codes for CASSMVQGIVTDTQYF.

The chain couples TRBV20-1 to TRBJ2-5; D not resolved. Trimming removed 3 bases at V and 2 bases at J, with 7 bases between. CDR1 is DFQATT, CDR2 SNEGSKA, per germline (reference sequence). The CDR3 covers 12 residues. The CDR3 sequence is CSASENQETQYF. In DNA form, the CDR3 reads TGCAGTGCTAGTGAAAATCAAGAGACCCAGTACTTC.